The source of this T cell receptor beta chain is a study of blood T cell repertoires in COVID-19. Study-wide background: The analysed material was cDNA or gDNA that came from T cells, B-cell-depleted T cells, or PBMCs.

Participants' own reports of clinical history determined their cohort assignment. Before they entered the study, exposed participants had met a COVID-19 case within 2 weeks. In the study's own analysis: It was from reference gene primer amplification that nucleated cell counts were estimated. Sequencing was performed with immunoSEQ multiplex PCR; in TCRdb, only in-frame clones are kept and a portion is missing. V, J and clone size are those of that table, while D and trimming were read from the DNA. The sample includes a few hundred thousand clones, 90% of them seen just once. This CDR3 region has 16 residues. CDR1 is LNHNV, CDR2 YYDKDF, per germline (reference sequence). V shed 1 base and J shed 5 bases, with 14 bases lying between them.

This receptor was taken from a man aged 25-45 years who had been exposed to COVID-19. What was sequenced was PBMCs or T cells enriched from blood (not recorded which). The rearrangement joins TRBV15 to TRBJ1-4, with D unresolved. The CDR3 loop is CATSRGAAVRNEKLFF. The CDR3 region has the DNA TGTGCCACCAGCAGAGGTGCGGCAGTAAGAAATGAAAAACTGTTTTTT.